These 13 T cell receptor beta chains share one sample of origin, sequenced in a study of synovial regulatory T cells in juvenile arthritis (dated by TCRdb to 2014 to 2015). Results the study describes overall, beyond this receptor: TCR diversity was lower in blood iaTreg cells than in other blood Treg cells, which is consistent with antigen-driven expansion.

The protocol used for the library was the immunoSEQ multiplex PCR assay. Drawn from immuneACCESS, this table holds only the in-frame rearrangements with V and J called that TCRdb kept. Clones are partly lost; checked studies trace under half to an unresolved V gene and leave the rest unexplained. This specimen's table enumerates 930 or so clones. The ten largest clones represent approximately 2.9% of the sample. No antigen is known for these receptors. The specimen was Treg cells from blood. Read against the paper, the sample's cell subset or site label means: HLA-DR+ inflammation-associated blood Treg cells. The source of these receptors is a donor younger than 35 with juvenile idiopathic arthritis.

This clone is deemed medium-sized by its frequency. The rearrangement uses TRBV10-1 and TRBJ2-7. The CDR3 loop spans 17 amino acids. The DNA is not on file. Germline V gene sequence: CDR1 WNHNN, CDR2 SYGVQD (reference sequence). CDR3 sequence: CASSFSSGPAADYEQYF.

This clone is medium-sized by frequency. V is TRBV5-1 and J is TRBJ2-1; TCRdb's D gene call, TRBD2, goes unchecked for lack of DNA. Germline V gives CDR1 SGHRS, CDR2 YFSETQ. CDR3 length: 18 amino acids. No DNA is recorded. CDR3: CASSPGGLARYIYNEQFF.

This clone is called medium-sized based on its frequency. V gene TRBV19 combines with J gene TRBJ1-2; the TCRdb D gene call, TRBD1, has no DNA to confirm it. CDR3 length equals 17 residues. No DNA sequence was recorded. Germline CDR1 is LNHDA and CDR2 is SQIVND (reference sequence). Here the CDR3 reads CASSPRITGTTNYGYTF.

This clone is labeled medium-sized (0.01 to 0.1%) based on frequency. This chain connects TRBV11-2 to TRBJ2-5. Germline V gene data show CDR1 as SGHAT and CDR2 as FQNNGV. The CDR3 sequence is 13 residues long. No DNA is listed. The CDR3 sequence: CASSLWFLETQYF.

Its frequency marks this clone as large (0.1 to 1%). The chain carries TRBV7-9 and TRBJ2-1; TCRdb calls TRBD2, which cannot be checked without DNA. The CDR3 has 18 amino acids. The DNA sequence is not available. Germline CDR1 and CDR2: SEHNR and FQNEAQ (reference sequence). The CDR3 loop is CASSPSPIAGGPRNEQFF.

Its frequency marks this clone as medium-sized. The chain's CDR3 is CASSLVRAGDSTSTGEQFF. This sequence joins TRBV5-1 and TRBJ2-1; checking the TCRdb D call of TRBD2 is not possible without DNA. This CDR3 has 19 amino acids. The nucleotide record is missing. The V gene's germline CDR1 is SGHRS and CDR2 YFSETQ.

Measured by frequency, this clone is medium-sized (0.01 to 0.1%). V and J are TRBV2 and TRBJ2-3; TCRdb indicates TRBD2, and absent DNA this call remains unverified. Germline CDR1 SNHLY, CDR2 FYNNEI. The CDR3 is 11 amino acids. Only the protein is on record. The CDR3 loop is CASVLEDTQYF.

Considering frequency, this clone is medium-sized (0.01 to 0.1%). The rearrangement uses TRBV5-4 and TRBJ2-5; TCRdb's D call of TRBD1 is untestable without DNA. CDR3 length: 16 residues. The DNA sequence is not available. Germline assignment: CDR1 SGHNT and CDR2 YYREEE (reference sequence). CDR3 region: CASSPRGQGAGETQHF.

This clone is deemed medium-sized by its frequency. The V and J genes are TRBV10-1 and TRBJ2-7; TCRdb's D call of TRBD1 is untestable without DNA. Germline V gene lookup returns CDR1 WNHNN and CDR2 SYGVQD (reference sequence). This CDR3 spans 13 amino acids. The record lacks a DNA sequence. CDR3 sequence: CGSGTDAIYEQYF.

According to its frequency, this clone is medium-sized. This chain connects TRBV6-1 to TRBJ2-7; TCRdb gives TRBD1 as the D gene, but with no DNA this cannot be confirmed. This CDR3 is built from 15 residues. No DNA is given. Germline V gene sequence: CDR1 MNHNS, CDR2 SASEGT. CDR3 residues: CASSGGQGAVDEQYF.

Its frequency marks this clone as medium-sized. The V gene is TRBV27, the J gene TRBJ2-3; the D call of TRBD2 rests on TCRdb alone, since no DNA is present to check it. The CDR3 has 15 residues. The protein alone is recorded here. The germline V gene has CDR1 MNHEY and CDR2 SMNVEV (reference sequence). CDR3: CASSLLSSGKGTQYF.

Considering frequency, this clone is medium-sized. The chain employs TRBV7-9 and TRBJ1-2. Germline CDR1 SEHNR, CDR2 FQNEAQ (reference sequence). CDR3 length equals 12 residues. The DNA is unrecorded. CDR3 region: CASSLGTYGYTF.

This clone registers medium-sized by frequency. This rearrangement joins TRBV18 to TRBJ2-2; TCRdb lists TRBD1, though no DNA is available to test this call. CDR1 and CDR2 from the germline V gene are KGHSH and LQKENI. The CDR3 length is 14 residues. The DNA is unrecorded. CDR3 residues: CASSAGQSDGELFF.